The clone carrying this T cell receptor (beta chain) was recorded many times. Its antigen is unknown. The data are from a study of T cell repertoires in cytomegalovirus infection. Study findings and constraints: HLA-C-restricted CMV clonotypes gave the most frequent clonotype in two of eight donors.

TCRdb analysed the reads with MiXCR anew, one entry per CDR3 protein. The profile shows about 530,000 distinct CDR3 sequences, about 25% of them singletons. This CDR3 has 15 residues. V was trimmed by 4 bases and J by 1 base, leaving 11 bases between them. The germline CDR1 and CDR2 sequences are SGHTA and FQGNSA. The receptor comes from a human donor in good health (CMV status not recorded). Some clones in this sample may be carry-over from other donors' samples. The sequencing sample was made of PBMCs. The V and J genes are TRBV7-2 and TRBJ2-1; weak D call: TRBD2 (6 bases). This CDR3 reads CASSSGGRSYNEQFF. The CDR3 coding sequence is TGTGCCAGCAGCTCCGGGGGAAGGTCCTACAATGAGCAGTTCTTC.